The 22 T cell receptor beta chains reported below all come from one sample, sequenced in a study of blood T cells in healthy people across ages (dated by TCRdb to between 2015 and 2017). Libraries were constructed by 5' RACE. Sequencing took place on an Illumina HiSeq 2500. A second PCR of about 6 to 11 cycles was performed with a sample-barcoded 5' primer and a J-beta primer mix. TCRdb's own reprocessing of the public reads used fastp at Q25 and MiXCR and kept productive beta chains. CDR3 protein duplicates are merged, each entry listing the most common genes and DNA. The sample includes some 760,000 distinct CDR3 sequences, with 25% observed a single time. Of the sample, just under 9.5% is held by the ten largest clones. The sample also formed part of further work on T cells of mothers and their children.

Sequenced: blood. Source of these receptors: a boy younger than 18 in good health.

This chain uses TRBV5-5 with TRBJ1-2; maybe TRBD1 (5 bases). CDR1 SGHKS and CDR2 YYEKEE come from the germline V gene (reference sequence). With 1 base removed from V and 5 bases from J, the gap between germline ends came to 9 bases. The CDR3 sequence is 13 residues long. The CDR3 nucleotides read TGTGCCAGCAGCTTGTGGGCAGGGTATGGCTACACCTTC. It is translated as CASSLWAGYGYTF.

The V gene is TRBV15, the J gene TRBJ1-3; 7 bases are a match to TRBD1. V gave up 0 bases and J gave up 2 bases; unmatched junction bases: 1. This CDR3 has 15 amino acids. CDR1 and CDR2 (germline): LNHNV, YYDKDF (reference sequence). The DNA for the CDR3 is TGTGCCACCAGCAGAGATCAGGGGGCTGGAAACACCATATATTTT. Translated: CATSRDQGAGNTIYF.

This chain links TRBV7-2 with TRBJ2-5, with D possibly called TRBD1 or TRBD2 (6 bases each). This CDR3 region has 18 residues. Germline V gene sequence: CDR1 SGHTA, CDR2 FQGNSA. Trimming cost V 2 bases and J 2 bases, with 21 bases left between them. The DNA for the CDR3 is TGTGCCAGCAGCTTATGGCCCCACGCGGAGGGGGGTCAAGAGACCCAGTACTTC. Translation gives CASSLWPHAEGGQETQYF.

Only a few counts were recorded for this clonotype. The chain carries TRBV18 and TRBJ2-7; D unresolved. This CDR3 comprises 15 residues. Germline CDR1 and CDR2: KGHSH and LQKENI. V lost 1 base and J lost 0, with 10 bases in between. Written as DNA, the CDR3 is TGTGCCAGCTCACCACAGGGTCTGGCCTCCTACGAGCAGTACTTC. This encodes CASSPQGLASYEQYF.

V usage is TRBV20-1 and J usage is TRBJ2-7, with 13 bases fitting TRBD2. Germline CDR1 is DFQATT and CDR2 is SNEGSKA (reference sequence). The CDR3 is 17 residues long. V shed 7 bases, J shed 2 bases, and the junction held 14 bases outside the gene matches. The CDR3 bases are TGCAGTGTAACGACCCCGGGACTAGCGGGGTCGGCCTACGAGCAGTACTTC. Protein: CSVTTPGLAGSAYEQYF.

A single count supports this clonotype. This chain connects TRBV20-1 to TRBJ1-1; D is undetermined. V was trimmed by 1 base and J by 2 bases, leaving 8 bases between them. There are 13 residues in the CDR3. Looked up from germline, CDR1 is DFQATT and CDR2 is SNEGSKA (reference sequence). CDR3 DNA sequence: TGCAGTGCTAGAGCGGGAGGAAACACTGAAGCTTTCTTT. It encodes CSARAGGNTEAFF.

This clonotype was recorded a few times. J is TRBJ2-5 and V is TRBV6-5; 7 bases are shared with TRBD2. The junction had 10 bases not matched to a gene; V was cut back by 2 bases and J by 4 bases. The CDR3 totals 16 residues. CDR1 and CDR2 (germline): MNHEY, SVGAGI. CDR3 coding DNA: TGTGCCAGCAGTTACAGGGCTAGCGGAGCCATAGAGACCCAGTACTTC. This gives the protein CASSYRASGAIETQYF.

The CDR3 loop reads CASSPISGGPLAKNIQYF. The CDR3 nucleotides read TGTGCCAGCTCACCAATAAGCGGGGGACCACTAGCCAAAAACATTCAGTACTTC. This sequence joins TRBV18 and TRBJ2-4; TRBD2 agrees at 8 bases. V lost 2 bases to trimming and J lost 0 bases; unmatched junction nucleotides: 9. This CDR3 is 18 amino acids long. Germline CDR1 reads KGHSH; CDR2 reads LQKENI.

The rearrangement joins TRBV28 to TRBJ2-5, with a weak D call TRBD2 (6 bases). The J call may be in error: the DNA end matches TRBJ2-1 better. The CDR3 totals 14 residues. Germline CDR1 is MDHEN and CDR2 is SYDVKM. This chain's CDR3 is CASSRRVGGNEQFF. CDR3 nucleotide sequence: TGTGCCAGCAGCCGCAGGGTGGGAGGCAATGAGCAGTTCTTC.

The chain carries TRBV3-1 and TRBJ2-1; 9 nucleotides line up with TRBD2. Germline CDR1 and CDR2: LGHDT and YNNKEL (reference sequence). This CDR3 spans 17 amino acids. The V and J ends lost 0 bases and 4 bases, in that order; junction bases with no gene match: 7. The CDR3 sequence: CASSQDAASGAYNEQFF. The CDR3 nucleotides read TGTGCCAGCAGCCAAGATGCCGCTAGCGGGGCTTACAATGAGCAGTTCTTC.

The chain employs TRBV5-1 and TRBJ2-7; the D gene is possibly TRBD2 (6 bases). Germline V CDR1 and CDR2: SGHRS, YFSETQ. Between the trimmed V and J ends, which lost 1 base and 2 bases, there was a span of 13 bases. This CDR3 has 15 amino acids. Here the CDR3 DNA reads TGCGCCAGCAGCTTGTTTGGGGGGACCACCTACGAGCAGTACTTC. It translates to CASSLFGGTTYEQYF.

The V gene is TRBV13, the J gene TRBJ1-2; D is ambiguous. V gave up 0 bases and J gave up 0 bases, with 5 bases separating them. This CDR3 has 14 residues. CDR1 is PRHDT, CDR2 FYEKMQ, per germline (reference sequence). This CDR3 is CASSLGRSNYGYTF. The CDR3 DNA reads TGTGCCAGCAGCTTAGGACGCTCTAACTATGGCTACACCTTC.

The chain links TRBV28 to TRBJ2-7, with 10 nucleotides matching TRBD2. With V trimmed by 2 bases and J by 4 bases, 8 bases remained unmatched. The CDR3 is 16 amino acids. Germline V lookup: CDR1 MDHEN, CDR2 SYDVKM. In nucleotides, the CDR3 is TGTGCCAGCAGTTTAACCCCCCATAGCGGGAGGTACGAGCAGTACTTC. This gives the protein CASSLTPHSGRYEQYF.

Regarding this clonotype: At one of its ends the junction is not consistent with the germline gene, which may arise from a read error. This sequence joins TRBV29-1 and TRBJ2-4; 8 bases are shared with TRBD2. CDR1 and CDR2 (germline): SQVTM, ANQGSEA. CDR3 length: 17 residues. The CDR3 loop is CSPEGREDPLAKSIQYF. The CDR3 nucleotides are TGCAGCCCCGAGGGGCGGGAGGACCCTTTAGCCAAAAGCATTCAGTACTTC.

The V gene is TRBV4-2, the J gene TRBJ2-5; 14 nucleotides align to TRBD2. Trimming removed 0 bases from V and 4 bases from J; junction bases left unmatched: 4. The CDR3 is 17 residues long. Germline CDR1 reads LGHNA; CDR2 reads YNFKEQ. The CDR3 reads CASSQDGTSGSVETQYF. In nucleotides, the CDR3 is TGTGCCAGCAGCCAAGACGGGACTAGCGGGAGTGTAGAGACCCAGTACTTC.

The chain employs TRBV7-3 and TRBJ2-3; 8 bases agree with TRBD1. V lost 4 bases, J lost 0 bases, and 3 bases stayed unmatched. There are 15 residues in the CDR3. CDR1 is SGHTA and CDR2 is FQGTGA in the germline V gene. CDR3 sequence (DNA): TGTGCCAGCAGCTCCAGGGGGCTGAGCACAGATACGCAGTATTTT. It codes for CASSSRGLSTDTQYF.

This clonotype appeared a few times. The V call is TRBV4-2, the J call TRBJ2-5; TRBD2 matches at 7 bases. The J call is in doubt because the DNA end fits TRBJ2-7 better. Germline values: CDR1 LGHNA, CDR2 YNFKEQ. CDR3 length: 15 amino acids. CDR3 amino acids: CASRPGLGLSYEQYF. The DNA for the CDR3 is TGTGCCAGCAGACCCGGACTAGGTTTATCCTACGAGCAGTACTTC.

The gene calls are TRBV7-8 and TRBJ2-1, with 11 bases fitting TRBD2. CDR1 and CDR2 (germline): SGHVS, FQNEAQ. CDR3 size: 14 residues. V lost 6 bases, J lost 11 bases, and 9 bases stayed unmatched. In DNA, the CDR3 is TGTGCCAGCAGGTCAGGACTAGCGGGTAATCAGCAGTTCTTC. Residues: CASRSGLAGNQQFF.

V is TRBV27 and J is TRBJ2-5; possibly TRBD2 for D (6 bases). Near its end, the DNA agrees better with TRBJ2-1, so the J call may be wrong. This CDR3 contains 13 residues. Germline CDR1 reads MNHEY; CDR2 reads SMNVEV (reference sequence). CDR3 sequence reads: CASSETRTGLQFF. The CDR3 coding sequence is TGTGCCAGCAGCGAGACGCGGACGGGACTCCAGTTCTTC.

This clonotype has more than one count but fewer than ten. The chain links TRBV29-1 to TRBJ2-1; D is unresolved. This CDR3 region has 14 residues. The V and J ends lost 0 bases and 8 bases respectively, with 14 bases between them. Germline loops: CDR1 SQVTM, CDR2 ANQGSEA. The CDR3 is CSVEEQYTSDEQFF. In DNA form, the CDR3 reads TGCAGCGTTGAAGAGCAATACACTTCGGATGAGCAGTTCTTC.

The rearrangement links TRBV12-3 or TRBV12-4 to TRBJ2-1; 11 positions match TRBD2. J lost 5 bases, V lost 7 bases, and 7 bases had no gene match. The CDR3 has 15 amino acids. CDR3 nucleotides: TGTGCCAGCACCATAGCGGGAGGGCCCCACAATGAGCAGTTCTTC. Protein sequence: CASTIAGGPHNEQFF.

V and J are TRBV29-1 and TRBJ2-4, with D perhaps given as TRBD1 or TRBD2 (5 bases each). From germline, CDR1 is SQVTM and CDR2 ANQGSEA. V lost 2 bases and J lost 15, with 17 bases in between. This CDR3 spans 12 amino acids. The DNA of the CDR3 is TGCAGCGTTGAAACCGGGACGGCCATCAGGTACTTC. Protein: CSVETGTAIRYF.